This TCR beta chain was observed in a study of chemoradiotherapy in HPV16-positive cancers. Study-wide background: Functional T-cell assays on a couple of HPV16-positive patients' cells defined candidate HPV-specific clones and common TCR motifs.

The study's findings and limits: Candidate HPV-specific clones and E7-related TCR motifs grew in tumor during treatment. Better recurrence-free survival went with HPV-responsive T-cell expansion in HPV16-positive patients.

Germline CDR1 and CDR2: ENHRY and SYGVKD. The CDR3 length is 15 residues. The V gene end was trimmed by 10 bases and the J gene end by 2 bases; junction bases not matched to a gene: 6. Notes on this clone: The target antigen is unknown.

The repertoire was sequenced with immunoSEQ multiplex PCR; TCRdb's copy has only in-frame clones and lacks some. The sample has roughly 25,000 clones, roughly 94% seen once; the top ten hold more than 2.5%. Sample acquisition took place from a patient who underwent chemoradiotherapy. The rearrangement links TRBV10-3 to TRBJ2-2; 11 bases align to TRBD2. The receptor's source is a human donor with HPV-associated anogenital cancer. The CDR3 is CATGGLAENTGELFF. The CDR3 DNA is TGTGCCACCGGGGGACTAGCGGAAAACACCGGGGAGCTGTTTTTT.